Presented here are 10 T cell receptor beta chains from one specimen sequenced in a study of cytomegalovirus exposure and HLA in healthy donors. PCR was performed using 60 Vbeta and 13 Jbeta primers. Here immunoSEQ multiplex PCR was the method, and the copy in TCRdb shows in-frame clones only, minus some. Of 110,000 to 150,000 clones in the sample, about three quarters were seen once. Sequencing input: PBMCs. Receptor source: a male donor in good health and CMV-seronegative.

The chain is built from TRBV28 and TRBJ1-1; D unresolved. This CDR3 has 13 amino acids. Trimming took off 5 bases at V and 4 bases at J, with 11 bases between the two ends. Germline V lookup: CDR1 MDHEN, CDR2 SYDVKM. This chain's CDR3 is CASSLRVPTEAFF. For the CDR3, the DNA is TGTGCCAGCAGTCTGAGGGTTCCCACTGAAGCTTTCTTT.

The rearrangement links TRBV4-2 to TRBJ2-2, with 11 bases aligning to TRBD2. The CDR3 runs 15 residues. Unmatched junction bases numbered 2, after V lost 7 bases and J lost 1 base. CDR1 and CDR2 (germline): LGHNA, YNFKEQ. The CDR3, as DNA: TGTGCCAGCAAAACTAGCGGGGGGAACACCGGGGAGCTGTTTTTT. Encoded protein: CASKTSGGNTGELFF.

Written as DNA, the CDR3 is TGCGCCAGCAGTGTCCCTCCGGGGGATGAGCAGTTCTTC. Its translation: CASSVPPGDEQFF. The chain carries TRBV10-1 and TRBJ2-1; TRBD2 might be the D (6 bases). Looked up from germline, CDR1 is WNHNN and CDR2 is SYGVQD (reference sequence). The CDR3 is 13 amino acids. Trimming pared 4 bases from V and 8 bases from J, leaving 12 bases between.

This chain uses TRBV5-1 with TRBJ2-5; D uncertain. Trimming removed 1 base at V and 0 bases at J, with 7 bases between. CDR1 is SGHRS and CDR2 is YFSETQ in the germline V gene. CDR3 length: 14 amino acids. CDR3 loop: CASSLKTYQETQYF. CDR3 coding DNA: TGCGCCAGCAGCTTGAAGACTTACCAAGAGACCCAGTACTTC.

The chain employs TRBV25-1 and TRBJ1-3; D unclear. Trimming left V 6 bases short and J 1 base short, with 13 bases between. The CDR3 has 15 amino acids. Germline lookup yields CDR1 MGHDK and CDR2 SYGVNS. As DNA, the CDR3 is TGTGCCAGCAGGGGAGCCGGGAGTTCTGGAAACACCATATATTTT. Encoded protein: CASRGAGSSGNTIYF.

The genes are TRBV6-4 and TRBJ2-3; TRBD2 agrees at 10 bases. This CDR3 comprises 16 residues. The V gene end was trimmed by 2 bases and the J gene end by 4 bases; junction bases not matched to a gene: 6. Looked up from germline, CDR1 is MRHNA and CDR2 is SNTAGT. This CDR3 reads CASSDQGTSEADTQYF. The CDR3 coding sequence is TGTGCCAGCAGTGACCAAGGGACTAGCGAAGCAGATACGCAGTATTTT.

The chain is built from TRBV5-1 and TRBJ1-3, with 7 positions matching TRBD1. There are 17 residues in the CDR3. Germline CDR1 reads SGHRS; CDR2 reads YFSETQ. V dropped 4 bases and J dropped 1; count of bases not matched to a gene: 11. The CDR3 loop is CASSLQQGRLSGNTIYF. The CDR3 DNA sequence: TGCGCCAGCAGCCTTCAACAGGGGCGATTGTCTGGAAACACCATATATTTT. Full variable domain (missing parts from reference TRBV5-1 and TRBJ1-3): KAGVTQTPRYLIKTRGQQVTLSCSPISGHRSVSWYQQTPGQGLQFLFEYFSETQRNKGNFPGRFSGRQFSNSRSEMNVSTLELGDSALYLCASSLQQGRLSGNTIYFGEGSWLTVV.

The chain recombines TRBV7-2 with TRBJ2-5, with 7 bases fitting TRBD1. Germline loops: CDR1 SGHTA, CDR2 FQGNSA. This CDR3 contains 15 residues. With V trimmed by 5 bases and J by 2 bases, 8 bases remained unmatched. The chain's CDR3 is CASSRRGQLQETQYF. The CDR3 DNA sequence: TGTGCCAGCAGCCGTAGGGGGCAGTTACAAGAGACCCAGTACTTC. The full variable domain, its missing parts supplied by reference TRBV7-2 and TRBJ2-5, is GAGVSQSPSNKVTEKGKDVELRCDPISGHTALYWYRQSLGQGLEFLIYFQGNSAPDKSGLPSDRFSAERTGGSVSTLTIQRTQQEDSAVYLCASSRRGQLQETQYFGPGTRLLVL.

Here the CDR3 DNA reads TGCGCCAGCAGCCAGTTGACAGGAAACTACGAGCAGTACTTC. This gives the protein CASSQLTGNYEQYF. The J gene is TRBJ2-7, the V gene TRBV5-1, with D perhaps TRBD1 (6 bases). The V gene lost 4 bases and the J gene lost 3 bases, with 14 bases spanning the gap. The germline CDR1 and CDR2 sequences are SGHRS and YFSETQ. The CDR3 runs to 14 residues.

This rearrangement joins TRBV5-4 to TRBJ2-6; 8 bases are a match to TRBD1. CDR3 length equals 18 residues. J was trimmed by 0 bases and V by 1 base; bases with no gene match: 6. Germline-derived CDR1 and CDR2 are SGHNT and YYREEE (reference sequence). As DNA, the CDR3 is TGTGCCAGCAGCTTGACTACAGGGGGAAACTCTGGGGCCAACGTCCTGACTTTC. As protein: CASSLTTGGNSGANVLTF.